These 6 T cell receptor beta chains were all obtained from the same sample, sequenced in a study of blood T cell repertoires in COVID-19. Measured with immunoSEQ multiplex PCR; TCRdb has only the in-frame clones, and not every one. The table has about 160,000 clones, approximately 92% seen once. Sequencing input: peripheral blood. The source of these receptors is a man aged 25-45 years with COVID-19, enrolled during active disease.

This clone has only one observation. J is TRBJ1-1 and V is TRBV19; D gene uncertain. This CDR3 contains 16 residues. Germline assignment: CDR1 LNHDA and CDR2 SQIVND (reference sequence). Trimming removed 7 bases from V and 1 base from J, with 19 bases in between. The CDR3 DNA reads TGTGCCAGTATGCAATTGCCAGGCGCTCCGAACACTGAAGCTTTCTTT. Translated: CASMQLPGAPNTEAFF.

In this sample, this clone turned up once. This chain joins TRBV7-6 and TRBJ2-2; no reliable D call. V dropped 2 bases and J dropped 2 bases, with 15 bases sitting between them. The CDR3 extends over 17 amino acids. The germline CDR1 and CDR2 sequences are SGHVS and FNYEAQ. Here the CDR3 reads CASSLLPGHLNTGELFF. For the CDR3, the DNA is TGTGCCAGCAGCTTATTGCCAGGTCACCTTAACACCGGGGAGCTGTTTTTT.

The chain joins TRBV6-6 to TRBJ2-7; 8 positions agree with TRBD1. Per germline, CDR1 MNHNY and CDR2 SVGAGI (reference sequence). Trimming removed 7 bases from V and 4 bases from J; junction bases left unmatched: 9. The CDR3 spans 14 residues. CDR3 residues: CASNGQGTTYEQYF. CDR3 bases: TGTGCCAGCAACGGACAGGGAACTACGTACGAGCAGTACTTC.

The table lists this clone with a count of one. The genes are TRBV7-9 and TRBJ2-7; D gene unclear. The CDR3 extends over 14 amino acids. Trimming removed 4 bases at V and 0 bases at J, with 10 bases between. Germline CDR1 SEHNR, CDR2 FQNEAQ (reference sequence). CDR3 nucleotide sequence: TGTGCCAGCAGCTATGGCGGAGTCTCCTACGAGCAGTACTTC. Protein product: CASSYGGVSYEQYF.

The chain joins TRBV7-9 to TRBJ2-3, with 11 positions matching TRBD2. With V trimmed by 5 bases and J by 5 bases, 9 bases remained unmatched. The CDR3 runs to 16 residues. CDR1 SEHNR and CDR2 FQNEAQ come from the germline V gene (reference sequence). The CDR3 sequence: CASSPYSGGAGDTQYF. For the CDR3, the DNA is TGTGCCAGCAGCCCTTATAGCGGGGGGGCAGGAGATACGCAGTATTTT.

The J gene is TRBJ2-3, the V gene TRBV14; 11 bases line up with TRBD1. Germline assignment: CDR1 SGHDN and CDR2 FVKESK. Losses at the gene ends were 4 bases for V and 4 bases for J; bases not matched to a gene: 4. The CDR3 spans 15 residues. Here the CDR3 DNA reads TGTGCCAGCAGCCCCCGGACAGGGGGCTCAGATACGCAGTATTTT. It codes for CASSPRTGGSDTQYF.